These T cell receptor beta chains were read from a single sample in a study of OX40 agonist ivuxolimab in advanced cancers. TCRdb keeps only in-frame clones here, not all; method: immunoSEQ multiplex PCR. The sample consists of about 69,000 clones, about nine tenths of them appearing once. The specimen was CD4+ or CD8+ T cells sorted from blood, collected in a trial of the OX40 agonist ivuxolimab. The source is an adult with an advanced solid tumor such as melanoma, head and neck, liver or kidney cancer. Both conserved end residues are part of each CDR3. The D gene is left open where the match is weak. Expanded clones get a size class; other rows say once, few or many, or leave the size out.

v_gene,j_gene,abundance,len,d_gene,CDR3nt,CDR3aa
TRBV7-9,TRBJ2-2,.,13,.,TGTGCCAGCAGCTTAGGTCCCACCGGGGAGCTGTTTTTT,CASSLGPTGELFF
TRBV28,TRBJ1-1,.,13,.,TGTGCCAGCAGAAAGGACCGGAGGACTGAAGCTTTCTTT,CASRKDRRTEAFF
TRBV11-3,TRBJ2-5,.,15,TRBD2,TGTGCCAGCAGCTTTTTAGGACTAGAACAAGAGACCCAGTACTTC,CASSFLGLEQETQYF
TRBV7-2,TRBJ2-5,.,17,TRBD2,TGTGCCAGCAGCTCACGGACTAGCGGGGGGGCTAGAGAGACCCAGTACTTC,CASSSRTSGGARETQYF
TRBV27,TRBJ2-3,.,16,.,TGTGCCAGCAGTCTCTCACCCCCGGGGCTCCCAGATACGCAGTATTTT,CASSLSPPGLPDTQYF
TRBV19,TRBJ1-5,.,12,.,TGTGCCAGTACTTCATCGTCCGGGCCCCAGCATTTT,CASTSSSGPQHF
TRBV7-3,TRBJ2-1,.,18,TRBD2,TGTGCCAGCAGCGACCCATCGGGACTAGCGGGAGTCCCTAATGAGCAGTTCTTC,CASSDPSGLAGVPNEQFF
TRBV18,TRBJ2-2,.,16,.,TGTGCCAGCTCACGCTCCGGACGGGCGGACACCGGGGAGCTGTTTTTT,CASSRSGRADTGELFF
TRBV7-9,TRBJ2-2,.,15,.,TGTGCCAGCAGCTTAACAGAGGCGGTTGGCGGGGAGCTGTTTTTT,CASSLTEAVGGELFF
TRBV6-1,TRBJ1-2,medium-sized,13,TRBD1,TGTGCCAGCAGTGAAAGGACAGGGAGCGGCTACACCTTC,CASSERTGSGYTF
TRBV19,TRBJ2-3,.,13,TRBD2,TGTGCCAGTACTTTCTCGGGAGGAGATACGCAGTATTTT,CASTFSGGDTQYF
TRBV9,TRBJ2-4,.,14,TRBD2,TGTGCCAGCAGCGCGGGACTAACGGAAAACATTCAGTACTTC,CASSAGLTENIQYF
TRBV7-9,TRBJ1-1,.,14,TRBD1,TGTGCCAGCAGCTTACAGGGGGAATGGACTGAAGCTTTCTTT,CASSLQGEWTEAFF
TRBV19,TRBJ2-7,.,14,.,TGTGCCAGTAGTAGGACAGACCCCTCCTACGAGCAGTACTTC,CASSRTDPSYEQYF
TRBV5-5,TRBJ2-5,.,13,.,TGTGCCGCCGGGACACAAGCTGAAGAGACCCAGTACTTC,CAAGTQAEETQYF
TRBV11-2,TRBJ2-5,.,10,.,TGTGCCGGGTACCAAGAGACCCAGTACTTC,CAGYQETQYF
TRBV6-6,TRBJ1-3,.,10,.,TGTGCCAGCAACGGCCCCCCCATATATTTT,CASNGPPIYF
TRBV29-1,TRBJ2-5,.,16,TRBD1,TGCAGCCCTCCAACCCCCGGGACAGGGGTGGGGGAGACCCAGTACTTC,CSPPTPGTGVGETQYF
TRBV5-1,TRBJ2-2,.,15,.,TGCGCCAGCAGCTTCGGAAGGGGTGGTACCGGGGAGCTGTTTTTT,CASSFGRGGTGELFF
TRBV11-3,TRBJ1-2,.,15,.,TGTGCCAGCAGCTTAGACGGCAGCACTAACTATGGCTACACCTTC,CASSLDGSTNYGYTF
TRBV2,TRBJ2-7,.,12,TRBD1,TGTGCCAGCAGGGACAGGCCGTGGGAGCAGTACTTC,CASRDRPWEQYF
TRBV9,TRBJ2-5,.,16,TRBD1,TGTGCCAGCAGCGTAGGGGGGACAGGACCACAAGAGACCCAGTACTTC,CASSVGGTGPQETQYF
TRBV11-2,TRBJ1-1,.,13,.,TGTGCCAGCAGCTTTCGGGAGGACACTGAAGCTTTCTTT,CASSFREDTEAFF
TRBV5-3,TRBJ2-7,.,11,.,TGTGCCAGCAGCTCCCCTCGCGAGCAGTACTTC,CASSSPREQYF
TRBV4-3,TRBJ2-7,once,16,.,TGCGCCAGCAGCCAAGGGGGACTGAGGAACTCCTACGAGCAGTACTTC,CASSQGGLRNSYEQYF
TRBV19,TRBJ1-6,.,16,.,TGTGCCAGTAGTATAGACGGGACATACGAGAATTCACCCCTCCACTTT,CASSIDGTYENSPLHF
TRBV5-5,TRBJ2-3,.,16,TRBD2,TGTGCCAGCAGCTTCCCTAGCGGGACCACCACAGATACGCAGTATTTT,CASSFPSGTTTDTQYF
TRBV28,TRBJ2-7,.,16,TRBD2,TGTGCCAGCAGTTTATTGACTAGCGGGGGGTCCTACGAGCAGTACTTC,CASSLLTSGGSYEQYF
TRBV6-1,TRBJ2-7,.,11,.,TGTGCCAGCAGGGATTACTACGAGCAGTACTTC,CASRDYYEQYF
TRBV7-9,TRBJ1-1,.,14,.,TGTGCCAGCAGCAGACTCCAGTCGGACACTGAAGCTTTCTTT,CASSRLQSDTEAFF
TRBV5-1,TRBJ1-4,.,12,.,TGCGCCAGCAGCTCTTTGGGTGAAAAACTGTTTTTT,CASSSLGEKLFF
TRBV2,TRBJ1-5,.,12,.,TGTGCCAGCAGACTCGAATATCAGCCCCAGCATTTT,CASRLEYQPQHF
TRBV5-6,TRBJ2-5,.,14,TRBD1,TGTGCCAGCAGAGGGACAGGGGGCGCGTGGGAGCAGTACTTC,CASRGTGGAWEQYF
TRBV19,TRBJ1-6,.,14,TRBD1,TGTGCCAGCTCCCGGGACAGAAGCAATTCACCCCTCCACTTT,CASSRDRSNSPLHF
TRBV4-1,TRBJ2-3,.,16,.,TGCGCCAGCAGCCCAGCCCCCGGGGTGTCAACAGATACGCAGTATTTT,CASSPAPGVSTDTQYF
TRBV5-5,TRBJ2-7,.,14,TRBD1,TGTGCCAGCAGGCCGGGACAGGGAGTATTAGAGCAGTACTTC,CASRPGQGVLEQYF
TRBV9,TRBJ1-2,.,16,.,TGTGCCAGCAGTGTTTCCGTGGGACCGTCTAACTATGGCTACACCTTC,CASSVSVGPSNYGYTF
TRBV2,TRBJ1-4,.,15,TRBD1,TGTGCCAGCAGTGAATGGTCAGGGGGTGAGGAAAAACTGTTTTTT,CASSEWSGGEEKLFF
TRBV30,TRBJ1-6,.,14,.,TGTGCCTGGAGTAACTGGGAGATAGAATCACCCCTCCACTTT,CAWSNWEIESPLHF
TRBV6-6,TRBJ2-7,.,11,.,TGTGCCAGCAGTCCCAGGGTGGAGCAGTACTTC,CASSPRVEQYF
TRBV7-9,TRBJ1-2,.,14,TRBD1,TGTGCCAGCAGCCGTAGTTGGACAGGGGAGGGCTACACCTTC,CASSRSWTGEGYTF
TRBV5-1,TRBJ2-2,once,18,TRBD2,TGCGCCAGCAGCTTGGCCTCCGGACTAGCAAGTAACACCGGGGAGCTGTTTTTT,CASSLASGLASNTGELFF
TRBV12-5,TRBJ1-5,.,15,TRBD1,TGTGCTAGTGGTTTGGGACAGGGGGCGATTCAGCCCCAGCATTTT,CASGLGQGAIQPQHF
TRBV7-9,TRBJ2-5,.,17,TRBD2,TGTGCCAGCACCACCGAAATTGGACTAGCGGGGCTGAAGACCCAGTACTTC,CASTTEIGLAGLKTQYF
TRBV6-1,TRBJ2-1,.,15,TRBD2,TGTGCCAGCGCAAGGCGGGAGGGCCCCTACAATGAGCAGTTCTTC,CASARREGPYNEQFF
TRBV7-6,TRBJ2-1,.,18,.,TGTGCCAGCAGCTTAGAGACAGTAGGGGGGGCCTCCTACAATGAGCAGTTCTTC,CASSLETVGGASYNEQFF
TRBV7-2,TRBJ2-7,.,16,TRBD2,TGTGCCAGCAGCAAGACTAGCGGGGGGTATTTGGGCGAGCAGTACTTC,CASSKTSGGYLGEQYF
TRBV2,TRBJ2-7,.,17,.,TGTGCCAGCACCCCAAGACGGGCCCAGACAGCTCCCTACGAGCAGTACTTC,CASTPRRAQTAPYEQYF
TRBV16,TRBJ2-1,.,16,TRBD2,TGTGCCAGCAGCCCGAGGACTAGCGGGGGGTACAATGAGCAGTTCTTC,CASSPRTSGGYNEQFF
TRBV2,TRBJ1-6,.,15,TRBD1,TGTGCCAGCAGTCCGGGACAGTTCTATAATTCACCCCTCCACTTT,CASSPGQFYNSPLHF
TRBV9,TRBJ2-5,.,17,TRBD2,TGTGCCAGCAGCGTAGGGACTAGCGGGAGTGCGATAGAGACCCAGTACTTC,CASSVGTSGSAIETQYF
TRBV28,TRBJ1-4,.,10,.,TGTGCCAGCAGCCGAGGGCCTCTGTTTTTT,CASSRGPLFF
TRBV19,TRBJ2-7,.,14,.,TGTGCCAGTAGTATCAAAGGGAACACCTACGAGCAGTACTTC,CASSIKGNTYEQYF
TRBV4-2,TRBJ2-7,.,16,TRBD2,TGTGCCAGCAGCCAAGATTGGTCTAGCGGGAGTTACGAGCAGTACTTC,CASSQDWSSGSYEQYF
TRBV4-3,TRBJ1-1,once,14,.,TGCGCCAGCAGCCAAGAAATCCTGAACACTGAAGCTTTCTTT,CASSQEILNTEAFF
TRBV4-3,TRBJ1-6,.,16,TRBD1,TGCGCCAGCAGCCAAGACTCAACAGGGGGGAATTCACCCCTCCACTTT,CASSQDSTGGNSPLHF
TRBV18,TRBJ1-1,.,13,TRBD1,TGTGCCAGCTCCCAGGGGGCATCCACTGAAGCTTTCTTT,CASSQGASTEAFF
TRBV28,TRBJ1-4,.,15,TRBD1,TGTGCCAGCAGTTCCCCACAGGGGAGGAATGAAAAACTGTTTTTT,CASSSPQGRNEKLFF
TRBV5-1,TRBJ2-3,.,14,.,TGCGCCAGCAGCTTGGCAGGCCCCACAGATACGCAGTATTTT,CASSLAGPTDTQYF